The present entry profiles one T cell receptor (beta chain) with its context. This record belongs to a study of technical replicates of blood from a handful of donors. This table comes from immunoSEQ multiplex PCR, and its TCRdb copy is limited to in-frame clones, with some not included. The sample has roughly 73,000 clones, 93% seen once. Germline V gene lookup returns CDR1 MDHEN and CDR2 SYDVKM. V was clipped by 1 base and J by 6 bases, with 6 bases between them. This CDR3 contains 12 residues. The receptor's source is a human donor in good health. The rearrangement uses TRBV28 and TRBJ1-1; D not resolved. Sequencing used T cells isolated from PBMCs. The CDR3 DNA sequence: TGTGCCAGCAGTTTATCAAACTCTGAAGCTTTCTTT. Translated, it gives CASSLSNSEAFF.